These T cell receptor beta chains were read from a single sample in a study of shared clonotypes between healthy human individuals. The table came from immunoSEQ multiplex PCR; TCRdb's copy has only in-frame clones and leaves some out. The sample has about 2.1 million clones, over 85% seen once; the top ten hold approximately 1.7%. Source material: naive CD8+ T cells from PBMCs. All receptors derive from a man in his late teens or twenties in good health. Some clones in this sample may be carry-over from other donors' samples. CDR3s include the opening cysteine and the closing phenylalanine or tryptophan.

j_call: TRBJ2-2; v_call: TRBV7-9; cdr3_aa: CASSASRDRGRTGELFF
j_call: TRBJ1-6; v_call: TRBV30; cdr3_aa: CAWKQGQGGYSPLHF
j_call: TRBJ2-3; v_call: TRBV7-9; cdr3_aa: CASSLVGGYTDTQYF
j_call: TRBJ2-7; v_call: TRBV19; cdr3_aa: CASSIGESYEQYF
j_call: TRBJ1-2; v_call: TRBV27; cdr3_aa: CASSLTGAYGYTF
j_call: TRBJ2-7; v_call: TRBV11-1; cdr3_aa: CASSLGGEPYEQYF
j_call: TRBJ1-2; v_call: TRBV7-8; cdr3_aa: CASSRLPSIGEYGYTF
j_call: TRBJ1-2; v_call: TRBV9; cdr3_aa: CASSVREGYGYTF
j_call: TRBJ2-3; v_call: TRBV9; cdr3_aa: CASSPRTSSTDTQYF
j_call: TRBJ2-7; v_call: TRBV7-2; cdr3_aa: CASTPSDRGAYEQYF
j_call: TRBJ2-7; v_call: TRBV2; cdr3_aa: CASSVTGQHSSYEQYF
j_call: TRBJ2-7; v_call: TRBV11-2; cdr3_aa: CASSLGLATYEQYF
j_call: TRBJ2-7; v_call: TRBV28; cdr3_aa: CASSLPLSDGTYEQYF
j_call: TRBJ1-4; v_call: TRBV14; cdr3_aa: CASSRRQGEMKLFF
j_call: TRBJ2-5; v_call: TRBV14; cdr3_aa: CASSQDAGWETQYF
j_call: TRBJ2-7; v_call: TRBV27; cdr3_aa: CASRGVGEQYF
j_call: TRBJ1-2; v_call: TRBV29-1; cdr3_aa: CSVEDQDEANYGYTF
j_call: TRBJ2-6; v_call: TRBV4-3; cdr3_aa: CASSQDVGAPNGANVLTF
j_call: TRBJ2-7; v_call: TRBV9; cdr3_aa: CASSIGTGATYEQYF
j_call: TRBJ2-5; v_call: TRBV28; cdr3_aa: CASSFLGEGVIETQYF
j_call: TRBJ2-5; v_call: TRBV9; cdr3_aa: CASSAGTSGGMETQYF
j_call: TRBJ2-7; v_call: TRBV6-1; cdr3_aa: CASSDNRGDYEQYF
j_call: TRBJ1-1; v_call: TRBV15; cdr3_aa: CATSRVPNTEAFF
j_call: TRBJ2-3; v_call: TRBV29-1; cdr3_aa: CPGLNVGRISTDTQYF
j_call: TRBJ2-7; v_call: TRBV7-9; cdr3_aa: CASSPGLSPYEQYF
j_call: TRBJ1-1; v_call: TRBV19; cdr3_aa: CASSIDGTGRNTEAFF
j_call: TRBJ2-3; v_call: TRBV29-1; cdr3_aa: CSATLDRSDTQYF
j_call: TRBJ1-1; v_call: TRBV27; cdr3_aa: CASSLSIGANTEAFF
j_call: TRBJ2-7; v_call: TRBV6-5; cdr3_aa: CASSYGPRTEQYF
j_call: TRBJ1-4; v_call: TRBV7-6; cdr3_aa: CASSPLRDSPRNEKLFF
j_call: TRBJ2-1; v_call: TRBV9; cdr3_aa: CASSPTQAGSYNEQFF
j_call: TRBJ1-1; v_call: TRBV19; cdr3_aa: CASSKLGGMAFF
j_call: TRBJ2-7; v_call: TRBV9; cdr3_aa: CASSGKTSGGSYEQYF
j_call: TRBJ1-2; v_call: TRBV7-9; cdr3_aa: CASSPAGRLSYGYTF
j_call: TRBJ1-1; v_call: TRBV5-1; cdr3_aa: CASSLGQELTDTEAFF
j_call: TRBJ1-5; v_call: TRBV7-9; cdr3_aa: CASSWAGGGQPQHF
j_call: TRBJ1-2; v_call: TRBV5-1; cdr3_aa: CASSYDRNYGYTF
j_call: TRBJ2-7; v_call: TRBV2; cdr3_aa: CASTGTTTYEQYF
j_call: TRBJ2-1; v_call: TRBV7-8; cdr3_aa: CALGAGGSSYNEQFF
j_call: TRBJ2-5; v_call: TRBV7-9; cdr3_aa: CASSPQEGRNQETQYF
j_call: TRBJ1-1; v_call: TRBV11-2; cdr3_aa: CASSLVRFKGYNTEAFF
j_call: TRBJ1-5; v_call: TRBV23-1; cdr3_aa: CASSQASPANQPQHF
j_call: TRBJ2-1; v_call: TRBV2; cdr3_aa: CASSDPGTSGTKFF
j_call: TRBJ2-1; v_call: TRBV30; cdr3_aa: CAWSGVGSSYNEQFF
j_call: TRBJ1-1; v_call: TRBV2; cdr3_aa: CASRNRVSTEAFF
j_call: TRBJ2-7; v_call: TRBV27; cdr3_aa: CASSPRQASSYEQYF
j_call: TRBJ2-7; v_call: TRBV28; cdr3_aa: CASSLFRLYEQYF
j_call: TRBJ2-7; v_call: TRBV5-1; cdr3_aa: CASTPGQGAYEQYF
j_call: TRBJ2-3; v_call: TRBV4-3; cdr3_aa: CASSQLLRETDTQYF
j_call: TRBJ1-1; v_call: TRBV5-6; cdr3_aa: CASSLIAEAFF
j_call: TRBJ2-2; v_call: TRBV10-3; cdr3_aa: CAISYTNTGELFF
j_call: TRBJ1-6; v_call: TRBV27; cdr3_aa: CASSLWVYNSPLHF
j_call: TRBJ2-1; v_call: TRBV28; cdr3_aa: CASSPLLAGPNNEQFF
j_call: TRBJ1-2; v_call: TRBV7-3; cdr3_aa: CASSLGPTKDGYTF